The source of this TCR beta chain is a study of cytomegalovirus exposure and HLA in healthy donors. General study points: Reportedly, TCR beta sequences accurately predicted HLA-A and HLA-B alleles in most subjects. It was shown in a later analysis that HLA-associated TCR beta chains were more clonally expanded than other, equally common chains. Previous analysis showed most TCR beta V segments were productive about 90% or about 30% of the time.

The trim removed 5 bases at V and 5 bases at J, leaving 4 bases unmatched. This CDR3 comprises 14 residues. Germline V gene lookup returns CDR1 MNHEY and CDR2 SMNVEV (reference sequence). Both 60 Vbeta primers and 13 Jbeta primers went into the PCR. The table came from immunoSEQ multiplex PCR; TCRdb's copy has only in-frame clones and leaves some out. Seen here are around 150,000 clones, roughly four fifths observed once, and the top ten hold around 2%. About this clone itself: Its antigen is unidentified.

V gene TRBV27 combines with J gene TRBJ1-5, with 9 bases aligning to TRBD1. The source material was PBMCs. This TCR derives from a man under 40 in good health and CMV-seronegative. The CDR3 loop reads CASSKTGGYQPQHF. CDR3 nucleotide sequence: TGTGCCAGCAGTAAGACAGGGGGTTATCAGCCCCAGCATTTT.